The rows below give T cell receptor beta chains drawn from one sample of a study of blood T cell repertoires in COVID-19. Repertoires were generated with immunoSEQ multiplex PCR, while TCRdb's copy carries only in-frame clones and drops some. The repertoire has about 240,000 clones, around 84% of them found once; the top ten carry 3.4%. The sequenced sample consisted of peripheral blood. The receptor set was obtained from a woman between 18 and 30 years old with acute or convalescent COVID-19. Each CDR3 is given with its conserved first and last residue. The order of the fields is J gene, V gene, CDR3 protein.

TRBJ2-7	TRBV30	CAWSPTRTSGSLISEYF
TRBJ2-7	TRBV10-3	CAIRTDRGLYEQYF
TRBJ1-5	TRBV19	CACSMAGVSNQPQHF
TRBJ2-7	TRBV6-5	CASRYGLGLYEQYF
TRBJ2-6	TRBV6-5	CASSYRRSSGANVLTF
TRBJ1-2	TRBV5-1	CASSLESGTGVRNGYTF
TRBJ2-2	TRBV5-4	CASSLEVDRVGGELFF
TRBJ2-7	TRBV7-2	CASSLELEGRVYYEQYF
TRBJ2-2	TRBV7-3	CASSDTGGATAGELFF
TRBJ1-2	TRBV6-2/TRBV6-3	CASSYAGMNYGYTF
TRBJ1-1	TRBV6-4	CASSKTESAEAFF
TRBJ2-1	TRBV7-2	CASSLFPLAEQFF
TRBJ1-4	TRBV4-3	CASSQDRGQGNEKLFF
TRBJ1-1	TRBV9	CASSVGGAMNTEAFF
TRBJ2-3	TRBV19	CASTNYRVTDTQYF
TRBJ2-3	TRBV19	CASSTRLGLGTQYF
TRBJ2-7	TRBV28	CASSLRSRGLGRYEQYF
TRBJ2-1	TRBV27	CASSLILFGTRYNEQFF
TRBJ1-1	TRBV18	CASSPWGDTEAFF
TRBJ1-3	TRBV11-2	CASSSYRGTSGNTIYF
TRBJ2-1	TRBV19	CASSTTGQVPGGEQFF
TRBJ2-1	TRBV11-2	CASSQLVLGEQFF
TRBJ2-2	TRBV7-8	CASSLARILSTGELFF
TRBJ2-7	TRBV18	CASSPNRGSNSYEQYF